This entry lists 19 T cell receptor beta chains sequenced from one sample in a study of T-cell reconstitution after alpha-beta-depleted transplantation in children. During its preparation, the TCRbeta library received unique molecular identifiers. MiXCR was run by TCRdb on the PCR reads, yielding one entry per CDR3 protein. The top ten clones hold roughly 28% of a sample with 200,000 to 250,000 distinct CDR3 sequences, about a tenth of them seen once. This specimen was PBMCs, taken before TCRalphabeta/CD19-depleted stem cell transplant. All receptors come from a child under two years old with acute myeloid leukemia, due to receive a stem cell transplant.

This clonotype was seen repeatedly, ten times or more. V gene TRBV4-2 combines with J gene TRBJ2-5; D possibly uses TRBD1 or TRBD2 (6 bases each). V lost 0 bases and J lost 2, with 13 bases in between. CDR1 and CDR2 (germline): LGHNA, YNFKEQ. The CDR3 spans 16 residues. CDR3 residues: CASSQDGRGVQETQYF. CDR3 sequence (DNA): TGTGCCAGCAGCCAAGATGGAAGGGGGGTTCAAGAGACCCAGTACTTC.

Ten or more counts support this clonotype. The chain recombines TRBV7-2 with TRBJ2-4; weak D call: TRBD2 (5 bases). Germline V gives CDR1 SGHTA, CDR2 FQGNSA. The germline V and J ends were trimmed by 4 bases and 11 bases, with 18 bases remaining between them. The CDR3 extends over 14 amino acids. CDR3 nucleotides: TGTGCCAGCAGCTCGGACTTCTACTCGGGTGTTCAGTACTTC. This translates into CASSSDFYSGVQYF. The complete variable domain, with remaining parts taken from reference TRBV7-2 and TRBJ2-4, reads GAGVSQSPSNKVTEKGKDVELRCDPISGHTALYWYRQSLGQGLEFLIYFQGNSAPDKSGLPSDRFSAERTGGSVSTLTIQRTQQEDSAVYLCASSSDFYSGVQYFGAGTRLSVL.

At least ten counts were recorded for this clonotype. This sequence joins TRBV30 and TRBJ2-7; 7 nucleotides agree with TRBD2. The germline V gene encodes CDR1 GTSNPN and CDR2 SVGIG (reference sequence). V gave up 2 bases and J gave up 6 bases; unmatched junction bases: 7. The CDR3 totals 13 residues. The CDR3 nucleotides read TGTGCCTGGAGTCGGAAGCGGGGAGGCGAGCAGTACTTC. This codes for CAWSRKRGGEQYF.

This clonotype was found many times. The V call is TRBV28, the J call TRBJ1-1, with TRBD1 matching 8 bases. CDR3 length: 15 amino acids. Trimming cost V 3 bases and J 5 bases; bases outside gene matches: 8. Germline CDR1 MDHEN, CDR2 SYDVKM. CDR3 sequence reads: CASSFTGQGWTEAFF. CDR3 DNA sequence: TGTGCCAGCAGTTTCACCGGACAGGGTTGGACTGAAGCTTTCTTT.

This clonotype was counted at least ten times. The chain joins TRBV2 to TRBJ2-1; D gene uncertain. The CDR3 has 14 residues. CDR1 SNHLY and CDR2 FYNNEI come from the germline V gene. V lost 8 bases and J lost 0, with 11 bases in between. In DNA form, the CDR3 reads TGTGCCAGCCGTACGATGAGCTCCTACAATGAGCAGTTCTTC. This encodes CASRTMSSYNEQFF.

In its sample, this clonotype was seen a few times. The CDR3 region is CASSKFRDIPYEQYF. DNA for the CDR3: TGTGCCAGCAGTAAGTTCCGGGACATCCCCTACGAGCAGTACTTC. V and J are TRBV11-3 and TRBJ2-7, with a tentative D call TRBD1 (6 bases). The CDR3 covers 15 residues. In germline, CDR1 is SGHNT, CDR2 YENEEA. Trimming removed 6 bases from V and 2 bases from J, with 17 bases in between. Full variable domain (remainder filled in from reference TRBV11-3 and TRBJ2-7): EAGVVQSPRYKIIEKKQPVAFWCNPISGHNTLYWYLQNLGQGPELLIRYENEEAVDDSQLPKDRFSAERLKGVDSTLKIQPAELGDSAVYLCASSKFRDIPYEQYFGPGTRLTVT.

This clonotype was seen many times. The genes are TRBV20-1 and TRBJ1-1, with D tentatively TRBD1 (5 bases). Germline values: CDR1 DFQATT, CDR2 SNEGSKA (reference sequence). Trimming stripped 6 bases from V and 4 bases from J, with 24 bases between. This CDR3 is 16 amino acids long. In DNA, the CDR3 is TGCAGTGCGCCCGGACACGGAGGGGTTTTGTCCACTGAAGCTTTCTTT. Its translation is CSAPGHGGVLSTEAFF.

This clonotype has a count of ten or more. The chain recombines TRBV6-1 with TRBJ2-1; no clear D. This CDR3 comprises 12 residues. Trimming shortened V by 3 bases and J by 9 bases, and 9 bases separated the two germline ends. From germline, CDR1 is MNHNS and CDR2 SASEGT. CDR3 residues: CASSDGPSEQFF. CDR3 nucleotides: TGTGCCAGCAGTGATGGACCTAGTGAGCAGTTCTTC.

This clonotype was found many times. This chain connects TRBV6-5 to TRBJ1-5, with D possibly being TRBD1 (6 bases). The CDR3 extends over 14 amino acids. Per germline, CDR1 MNHEY and CDR2 SVGAGI. The ends were cut back, 6 bases at V and 4 bases at J, with 13 bases in the middle. CDR3 nucleotides: TGTGCCAGCAGCCCCTTGAGGGGGAATCAGCCCCAGCATTTT. Translation: CASSPLRGNQPQHF.

This clonotype showed up many times. The genes are TRBV4-2 and TRBJ2-7; weak D call: TRBD1 (6 bases). CDR1 is LGHNA, CDR2 YNFKEQ, per germline. Trimming removed 1 base from V and 1 base from J, with 8 bases in between. This CDR3 has 14 residues. DNA for the CDR3: TGTGCCAGCAGCCAAGGAGGGGGTTCCTACGAGCAGTACTTC. It is translated as CASSQGGGSYEQYF.

At least ten counts were recorded for this clonotype. This chain joins TRBV5-1 and TRBJ2-1; 12 bases fit TRBD2. CDR3 length equals 18 residues. The germline V gene encodes CDR1 SGHRS and CDR2 YFSETQ. Trimming took 0 bases from V and 1 from J; bases not matched to a gene: 5. The CDR3 sequence is CASSLGLAGGNSYNEQFF. In DNA form, the CDR3 reads TGCGCCAGCAGCTTGGGGCTAGCGGGAGGGAATTCCTACAATGAGCAGTTCTTC.

The table lists this clonotype with many counts. This sequence joins TRBV5-1 and TRBJ2-3; a possible D gene is TRBD1 (6 bases). CDR3 length: 16 amino acids. Trimming stripped 3 bases from V and 5 bases from J, with 19 bases between. Germline V gene sequence: CDR1 SGHRS, CDR2 YFSETQ. CDR3 sequence: CASSWGTNGKGDTQYF. For the CDR3, the DNA is TGCGCCAGCAGCTGGGGGACAAATGGAAAGGGAGATACGCAGTATTTT.

This clonotype was seen at least ten times. V and J are TRBV6-2 or TRBV6-3 and TRBJ1-2, with no clear D. This CDR3 has 14 amino acids. The germline V gene encodes CDR1 MNHEY and CDR2 SVGEGT. V gave up 2 bases and J gave up 2 bases, with 9 bases separating them. This CDR3 reads CASSYGRRNYGYTF. The CDR3 DNA reads TGTGCCAGCAGTTACGGTCGGCGGAACTATGGCTACACCTTC.

CDR3 region: CAIAFLGGEQFF. CDR3 nucleotide sequence: TGTGCCATCGCTTTTTTGGGGGGTGAGCAGTTCTTC. The chain combines TRBV12-3 or TRBV12-4 with TRBJ2-1, with D possibly TRBD2 on 6 matching bases. The CDR3 length is 12 residues. Between the trimmed V and J ends, which lost 10 bases and 9 bases, there was a span of 16 bases.

This clonotype was observed many times. The J gene is TRBJ1-2, the V gene TRBV10-3; D is perhaps TRBD1 (5 bases). The V end was cut by 1 base, the J end by 3 bases, with 9 bases between. This CDR3 has 14 amino acids. Germline values: CDR1 ENHRY, CDR2 SYGVKD. CDR3 nucleotides: TGTGCCATCAGTGAGTTTGACAGCTACTATGGCTACACCTTC. This sequence encodes CAISEFDSYYGYTF.

This chain joins TRBV5-1 and TRBJ2-7; maybe TRBD1 (5 bases). Trimming cost V 10 bases and J 0 bases, with 14 bases left between them. Germline loops: CDR1 SGHRS, CDR2 YFSETQ. The CDR3 sequence is 13 residues long. CDR3 sequence: CARSTASSYEQYF. The CDR3 DNA reads as TGCGCCCGCTCGACAGCCAGCTCCTACGAGCAGTACTTC. Full variable domain (remainder filled in from reference TRBV5-1 and TRBJ2-7): KAGVTQTPRYLIKTRGQQVTLSCSPISGHRSVSWYQQTPGQGLQFLFEYFSETQRNKGNFPGRFSGRQFSNSRSEMNVSTLELGDSALYLCARSTASSYEQYFGPGTRLTVT.

This clonotype was detected once. This chain uses TRBV20-1 with TRBJ1-4; 8 nucleotides match TRBD1. The CDR3 is 15 amino acids. J lost 8 bases, V lost 3 bases, and 11 bases had no gene match. CDR1 and CDR2 (germline): DFQATT, SNEGSKA (reference sequence). The CDR3, as DNA: TGCAGTGCTAGGGAATCCGGGACAGGTGGCGAAAAACTGTTTTTT. Protein: CSARESGTGGEKLFF.

This clonotype was observed at least ten times. This sequence joins TRBV11-2 and TRBJ2-1; 9 bases align to TRBD2. This CDR3 has 14 residues. Germline loops: CDR1 SGHAT, CDR2 FQNNGV. V shed 7 bases and J 8 bases; nucleotides not matched to a gene: 9. CDR3 in DNA: TGTGCCAGCAAGATCGGGACTAGCCGCCATGAGCAGTTCTTC. Translation gives CASKIGTSRHEQFF.

This clonotype was detected ten times or more. This chain connects TRBV7-9 to TRBJ2-7; 12 bases match TRBD2. CDR1 and CDR2 from the germline V gene are SEHNR and FQNEAQ (reference sequence). The CDR3 is made up of 15 amino acids. V was pared by 1 base and J by 2 bases, with 0 bases of the junction left unmatched. CDR3 sequence reads: CASSLGTSGTYEQYF. The CDR3 DNA reads TGTGCCAGCAGCTTAGGGACTAGCGGGACCTACGAGCAGTACTTC.